This T cell receptor (beta chain) originates from a study of blood T cell repertoires in COVID-19. Study information: Specimens from acute and convalescent COVID-19 originated in the United States, Italy and Spain. In each case, the material was cDNA or gDNA derived from T cells, B-cell-depleted T cells, or PBMCs.

Authors' analysis steps: Estimated nucleated cell counts came from reference gene primer amplification. Sequencing used immunoSEQ multiplex PCR; TCRdb keeps in-frame clones, though not all of them. From that table come the V and J calls and clone size; the DNA was used to work out D and trimming. The profile shows 310,000 or so clones, 86% of them singletons. Germline assignment: CDR1 SGHAT and CDR2 FQNNGV. V dropped 4 bases and J dropped 7 bases, with 22 bases sitting between them. The CDR3 contains 17 residues. The chain uses TRBV11-2 and TRBJ1-4; TRBD1 is a possible D gene (5 bases). Source material: peripheral blood. This receptor was identified in a woman in her forties or fifties with acute or convalescent COVID-19. CDR3: CASSSIGHFSSSEKLFF. CDR3 DNA: TGTGCCAGCAGCTCCATAGGACACTTCAGTAGTAGTGAAAAACTGTTTTTT.